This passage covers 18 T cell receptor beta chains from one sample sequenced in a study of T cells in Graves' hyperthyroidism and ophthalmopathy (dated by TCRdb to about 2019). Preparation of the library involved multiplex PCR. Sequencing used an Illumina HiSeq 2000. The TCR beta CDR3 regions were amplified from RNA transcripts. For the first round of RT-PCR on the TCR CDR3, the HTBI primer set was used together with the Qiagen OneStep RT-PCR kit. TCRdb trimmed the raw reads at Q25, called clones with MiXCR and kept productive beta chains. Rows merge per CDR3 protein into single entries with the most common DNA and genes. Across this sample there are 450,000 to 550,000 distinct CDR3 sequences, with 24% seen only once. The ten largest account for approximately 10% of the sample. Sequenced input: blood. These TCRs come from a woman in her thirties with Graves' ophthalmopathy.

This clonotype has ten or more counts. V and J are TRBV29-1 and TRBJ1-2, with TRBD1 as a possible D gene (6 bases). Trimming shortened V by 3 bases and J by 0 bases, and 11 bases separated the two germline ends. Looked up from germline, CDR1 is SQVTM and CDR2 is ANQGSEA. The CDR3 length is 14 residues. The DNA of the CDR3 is TGCAGCGTTGAGGCCAGGGGCCCTAACTATGGCTACACCTTC. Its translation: CSVEARGPNYGYTF.

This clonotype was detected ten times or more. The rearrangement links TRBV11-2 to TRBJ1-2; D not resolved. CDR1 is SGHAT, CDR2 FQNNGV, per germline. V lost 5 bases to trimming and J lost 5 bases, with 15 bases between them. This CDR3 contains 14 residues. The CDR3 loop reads CASSLADISYGYTF. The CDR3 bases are TGTGCCAGCAGCCTTGCTGACATTTCTTATGGCTACACCTTC.

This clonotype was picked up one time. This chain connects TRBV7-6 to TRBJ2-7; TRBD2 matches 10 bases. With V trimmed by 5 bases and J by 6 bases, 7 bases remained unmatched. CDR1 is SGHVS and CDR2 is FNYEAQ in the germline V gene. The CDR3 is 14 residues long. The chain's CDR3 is CASSNLAGDFEQYF. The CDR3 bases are TGTGCCAGCAGCAACCTAGCGGGGGATTTCGAGCAGTACTTC.

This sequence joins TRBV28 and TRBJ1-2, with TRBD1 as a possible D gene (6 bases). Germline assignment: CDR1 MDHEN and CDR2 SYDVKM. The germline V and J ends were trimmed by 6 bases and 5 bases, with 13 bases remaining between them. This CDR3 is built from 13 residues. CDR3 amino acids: CASRSGGGYGYTF. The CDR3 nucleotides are TGTGCCAGCAGAAGCGGGGGCGGTTATGGCTACACCTTC.

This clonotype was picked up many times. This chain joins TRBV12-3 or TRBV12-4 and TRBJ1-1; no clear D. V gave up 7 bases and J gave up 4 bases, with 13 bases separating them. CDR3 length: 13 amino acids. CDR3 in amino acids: CASTSRGGTEAFF. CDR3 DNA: TGTGCCAGCACCTCCCGGGGTGGCACTGAAGCTTTCTTT.

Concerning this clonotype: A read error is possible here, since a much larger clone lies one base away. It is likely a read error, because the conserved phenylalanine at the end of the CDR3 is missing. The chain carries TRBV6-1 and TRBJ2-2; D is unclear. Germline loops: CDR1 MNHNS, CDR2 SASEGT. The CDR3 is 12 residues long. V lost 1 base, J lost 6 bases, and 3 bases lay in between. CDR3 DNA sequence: TGTGCCAGCAGTGAAGGGGCCGGGGAGCTGTTTTTG. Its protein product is CASSEGAGELFL.

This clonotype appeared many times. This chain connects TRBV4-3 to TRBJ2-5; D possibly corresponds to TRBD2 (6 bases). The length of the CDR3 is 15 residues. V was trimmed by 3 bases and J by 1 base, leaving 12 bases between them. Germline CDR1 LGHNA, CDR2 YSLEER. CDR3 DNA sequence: TGCGCCAGCAGCCAGGGAGGCAACTTCCAAGAGACCCAGTACTTC. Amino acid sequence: CASSQGGNFQETQYF.

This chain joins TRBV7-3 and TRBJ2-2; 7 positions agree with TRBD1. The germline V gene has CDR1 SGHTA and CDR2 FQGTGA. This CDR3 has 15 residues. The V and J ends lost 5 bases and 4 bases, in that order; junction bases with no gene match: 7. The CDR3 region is CASSQGGMVTGELFF. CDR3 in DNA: TGTGCCAGCAGCCAAGGGGGCATGGTCACCGGGGAGCTGTTTTTT.

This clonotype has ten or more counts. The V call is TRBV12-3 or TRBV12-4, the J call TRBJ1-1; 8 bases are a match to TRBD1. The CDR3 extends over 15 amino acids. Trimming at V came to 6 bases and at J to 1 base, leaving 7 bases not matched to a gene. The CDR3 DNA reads TGTGCCAGCAGGAACGGACAGGGTGAGAACACTGAAGCTTTCTTT. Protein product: CASRNGQGENTEAFF.

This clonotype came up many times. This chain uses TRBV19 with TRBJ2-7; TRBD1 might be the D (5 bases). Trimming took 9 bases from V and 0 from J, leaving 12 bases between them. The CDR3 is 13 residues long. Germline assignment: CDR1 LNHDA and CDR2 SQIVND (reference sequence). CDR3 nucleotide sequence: TGTGCCAGCAGCATAGACAGCTCCTACGAGCAGTACTTC. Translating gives CASSIDSSYEQYF.

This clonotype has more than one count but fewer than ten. CDR3 amino acids: CASSLMEVMAQYF. CDR3 DNA sequence: TGTGCCAGCAGTTTAATGGAGGTTATGGCCCAGTACTTC. The chain links TRBV12-3 or TRBV12-4 to TRBJ2-5; a possible D gene is TRBD2 (5 bases). V was clipped by 2 bases and J by 9 bases, with 13 bases between them. The CDR3 loop spans 13 amino acids.

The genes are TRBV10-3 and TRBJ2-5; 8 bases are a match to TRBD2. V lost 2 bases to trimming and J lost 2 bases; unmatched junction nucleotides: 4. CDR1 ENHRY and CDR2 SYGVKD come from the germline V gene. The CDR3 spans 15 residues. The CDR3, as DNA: TGTGCCATCAGTGAGGGGACGGGGGGGCAAGAGACCCAGTACTTC. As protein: CAISEGTGGQETQYF.

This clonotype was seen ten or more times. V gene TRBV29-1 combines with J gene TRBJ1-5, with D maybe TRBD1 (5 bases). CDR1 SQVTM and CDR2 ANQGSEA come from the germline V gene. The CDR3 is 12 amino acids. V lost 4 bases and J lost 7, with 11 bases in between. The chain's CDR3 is CSVAGQGQPQHF. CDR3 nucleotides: TGCAGCGTTGCAGGGCAGGGACAGCCCCAGCATTTT.

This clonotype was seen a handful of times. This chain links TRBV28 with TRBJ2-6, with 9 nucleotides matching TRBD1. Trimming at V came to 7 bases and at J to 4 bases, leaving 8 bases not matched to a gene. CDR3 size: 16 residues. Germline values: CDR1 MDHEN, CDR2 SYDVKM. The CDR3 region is CASTGTGSSGANVLTF. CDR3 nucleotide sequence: TGTGCCAGCACGGGGACAGGGTCGTCCGGGGCCAACGTCCTGACTTTC.

Here the CDR3 DNA reads TGTGCCAGCAGCCCCGGCGGGGGATTGGCATATGGCTACACCTTC. It yields the protein CASSPGGGLAYGYTF. The chain carries TRBV7-2 and TRBJ1-2; D might be TRBD1 (5 bases). The V gene lost 5 bases and the J gene lost 5 bases, with 18 bases spanning the gap. This CDR3 contains 15 residues. Germline CDR1 reads SGHTA; CDR2 reads FQGNSA.

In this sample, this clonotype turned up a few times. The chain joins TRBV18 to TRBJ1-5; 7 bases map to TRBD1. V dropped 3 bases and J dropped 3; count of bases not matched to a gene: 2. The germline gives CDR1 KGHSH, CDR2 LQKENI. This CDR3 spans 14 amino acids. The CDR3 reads CASSPGQYNQPQHF. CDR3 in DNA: TGTGCCAGCTCACCGGGACAGTACAATCAGCCCCAGCATTTT.

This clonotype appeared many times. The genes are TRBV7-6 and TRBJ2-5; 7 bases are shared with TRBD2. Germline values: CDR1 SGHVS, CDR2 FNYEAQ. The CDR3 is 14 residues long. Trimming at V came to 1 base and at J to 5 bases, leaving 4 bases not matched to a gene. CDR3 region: CASSLVPAGETQYF. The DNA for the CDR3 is TGTGCCAGCAGCTTAGTCCCAGCGGGGGAGACCCAGTACTTC.

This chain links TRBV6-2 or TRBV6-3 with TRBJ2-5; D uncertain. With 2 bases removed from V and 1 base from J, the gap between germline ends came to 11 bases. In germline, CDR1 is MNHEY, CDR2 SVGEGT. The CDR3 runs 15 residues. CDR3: CASSYPEDIQETQYF. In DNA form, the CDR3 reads TGTGCCAGCAGTTACCCCGAGGATATCCAAGAGACCCAGTACTTC.